This TCR beta chain was sequenced during a study of T-cell memory formation after mild COVID-19. This CDR3 region has 15 residues. Via MiXCR, TCRdb re-called the 5' RACE reads, giving one row per CDR3 protein. In the table there are roughly 450,000 distinct CDR3 sequences, around 17% of which are singletons. As regards this clonotype: At one boundary the junction diverges from the germline segment, which might be a read error.

The sequence was obtained from a man between 18 and 35 years old who had mild COVID-19 (a few samples of this study predate the infection). Cell type and time point are not known. This chain uses TRBV12-3 or TRBV12-4 with TRBJ1-5, with a tentative D call TRBD1 (5 bases). Sample: PBMCs or a T cell subset sorted from them (not recorded which). This chain's CDR3 is CASSLVGQGGQPHHF. The CDR3, as DNA: TGTGCCAGCAGTTTAGTAGGGCAGGGAGGTCAGCCCCATCATTTT.